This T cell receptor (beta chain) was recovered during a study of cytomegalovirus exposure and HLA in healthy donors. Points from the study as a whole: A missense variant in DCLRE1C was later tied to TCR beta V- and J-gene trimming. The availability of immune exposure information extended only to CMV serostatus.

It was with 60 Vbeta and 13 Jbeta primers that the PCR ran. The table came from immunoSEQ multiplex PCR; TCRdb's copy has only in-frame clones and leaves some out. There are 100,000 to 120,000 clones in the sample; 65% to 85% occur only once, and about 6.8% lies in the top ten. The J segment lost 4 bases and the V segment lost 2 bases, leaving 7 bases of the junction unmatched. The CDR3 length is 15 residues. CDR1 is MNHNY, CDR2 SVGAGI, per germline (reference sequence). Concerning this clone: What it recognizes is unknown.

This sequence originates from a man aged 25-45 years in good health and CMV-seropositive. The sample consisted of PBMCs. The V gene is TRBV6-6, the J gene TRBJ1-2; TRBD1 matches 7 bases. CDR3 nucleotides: TGTGCCAGCAGTTACGGCCAGGGGGGAGGCTATGGCTACACCTTC. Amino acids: CASSYGQGGGYGYTF.